The sequence of this TCR beta chain was determined in a study of blood T cells in healthy people across ages. Study information: About one barcoded beta molecule per two T cells came from capture by template switching.

Trimming shortened V by 4 bases and J by 7 bases, and 11 bases separated the two germline ends. Germline V lookup: CDR1 MNHEY, CDR2 SVGEGT. This CDR3 region has 13 residues. This clonotype has only a few counts. They isolated at least 7 million PBMCs from each sample. Total RNA amounts of at least 5.5 micrograms were extracted per sample. Using a J-beta primer mix together with a sample-barcoded 5' primer, a second PCR was run for about 6 to 12 cycles. TCRdb analysed the 5' RACE reads with MiXCR anew, one entry per CDR3 protein. The table has 1.5 million to 2 million distinct CDR3 sequences, roughly 49% seen once.

The clonotype comes from a woman aged 40 to 49 in good health. The chain uses TRBV6-2 or TRBV6-3 and TRBJ2-1; D gene unclear. What was sequenced was blood. The chain's CDR3 is CASSSSGENEQFF. Here the CDR3 DNA reads TGTGCCAGCAGTTCCTCAGGCGAAAATGAGCAGTTCTTC.